These 2 T cell receptor beta chains came from one sample sequenced in a study of lymphopenia after photon versus proton radiotherapy (dated by TCRdb to between 2017 and 2020). The library was obtained by the immunoSEQ multiplex PCR assay. TCRdb re-hosts the immuneACCESS table, in-frame sequences only. Its copies lack some clones; in the studies checked, an unresolved V gene accounts for under half of them, and the cause for the rest is not known. For this sample the table gives roughly 150,000 clones, of which roughly nine tenths were detected only once. Approximately 4.7% of the sample goes to the ten largest clones. The sequencing used peripheral blood, collected from a patient treated with photon-based radiotherapy. These receptor sequences come from a man in his forties or fifties with gastric cancer.

V is TRBV7-2 and J is TRBJ2-3; perhaps TRBD2 as D (5 bases). V lost 2 bases and J 4 bases, leaving 7 bases between the germline ends. The CDR3 runs 13 residues. Per the germline V gene, CDR1 is SGHTA and CDR2 is FQGNSA. Here the CDR3 reads CASSLTRADTQYF. The CDR3 DNA reads as TGTGCCAGCAGCTTAACTAGGGCAGATACGCAGTATTTT.

The J gene is TRBJ2-7, the V gene TRBV6-1; tentative D call: TRBD1 (6 bases). Trimming left V 0 bases short and J 3 bases short, with 15 bases between. CDR3 length: 16 amino acids. From germline, CDR1 is MNHNS and CDR2 SASEGT. The CDR3 DNA follows: TGTGCCAGCAGTGAAGCATGGGCAGGGGCGCGCTACGAGCAGTACTTC. It yields the protein CASSEAWAGARYEQYF.